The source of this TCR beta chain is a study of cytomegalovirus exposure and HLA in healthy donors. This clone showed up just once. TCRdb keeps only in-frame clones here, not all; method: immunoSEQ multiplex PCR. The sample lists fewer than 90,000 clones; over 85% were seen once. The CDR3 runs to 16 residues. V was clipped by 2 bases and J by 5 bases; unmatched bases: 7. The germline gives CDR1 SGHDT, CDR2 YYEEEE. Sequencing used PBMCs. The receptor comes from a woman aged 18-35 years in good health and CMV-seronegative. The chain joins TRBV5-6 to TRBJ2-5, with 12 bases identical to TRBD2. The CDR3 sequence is CASSFRTSGILETQYF. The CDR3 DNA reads TGTGCCAGCAGCTTCCGGACTAGCGGGATATTGGAGACCCAGTACTTC.